The 5 T cell receptor beta chains in this list originate from one sample, sequenced in a study of beta chain features in type 1 diabetes. Investigators reverse transcribed all isolated RNA, so they sequenced expressed TCRB transcripts. TCRdb's table, derived via immunoSEQ multiplex PCR, lists solely in-frame clones and lacks some. The data hold 600,000 or so clones, with roughly an eighth observed a single time. Which antigens these TCRs recognize remains unknown. Notes on the study in general: People with Type 1 diabetes carried modestly yet significantly shorter TCRB CDR3s in all four CD4+ subsets.

Material for sequencing was naive CD4+ T cells from blood. Receptor source: a man aged 18 to 29 with type 1 diabetes.

The J gene is TRBJ2-5, the V gene TRBV15; perhaps TRBD2 as D (7 bases). Germline lookup yields CDR1 LNHNV and CDR2 YYDKDF (reference sequence). The V end was cut by 0 bases, the J end by 4 bases, with 18 bases between. CDR3 length: 17 amino acids. CDR3 region: CATSRDGGQGRAETQYF. In DNA, the CDR3 is TGTGCCACCAGCAGAGATGGTGGGCAGGGGAGGGCAGAGACCCAGTACTTC.

The genes are TRBV11-3 and TRBJ2-2; D not certain. CDR3 size: 13 residues. V lost 1 base and J 4 bases, leaving 4 bases between the germline ends. CDR1 SGHNT and CDR2 YENEEA come from the germline V gene. This chain's CDR3 is CASSLAGTGELFF. CDR3 coding DNA: TGTGCCAGCAGCTTAGCGGGCACCGGGGAGCTGTTTTTT.

V and J are TRBV11-2 and TRBJ2-7, with D perhaps TRBD1 or TRBD2 (5 bases each). With 4 bases removed from V and 2 bases from J, the gap between germline ends came to 12 bases. The CDR3 runs to 14 residues. Per germline, CDR1 SGHAT and CDR2 FQNNGV. The CDR3 sequence: CASSSPGRTYEQYF. CDR3 bases: TGTGCCAGCAGCTCGCCGGGACGGACCTACGAGCAGTACTTC. The full variable domain, with the rest looked up from reference TRBV11-2 and TRBJ2-7, is EAGVAQSPRYKIIEKRQSVAFWCNPISGHATLYWYQQILGQGPKLLIQFQNNGVVDDSQLPKDRFSAERLKGVDSTLKIQPAKLEDSAVYLCASSSPGRTYEQYFGPGTRLTVT.

In its sample, this clone was seen a few times. This chain connects TRBV5-1 to TRBJ2-1, with 13 bases matching TRBD2. Trimming took 5 bases from V and 9 from J; bases not matched to a gene: 11. The length of the CDR3 is 16 residues. CDR1 is SGHRS, CDR2 YFSETQ, per germline. CDR3 in amino acids: CASRRETSGGAGEQFF. CDR3 nucleotide sequence: TGCGCCAGCAGGCGCGAAACTAGCGGGGGGGCCGGTGAGCAGTTCTTC.

V usage is TRBV2 and J usage is TRBJ1-1; D not certain. The CDR3 contains 13 residues. The V gene lost 4 bases and the J gene lost 1 base, with 7 bases spanning the gap. Germline lookup yields CDR1 SNHLY and CDR2 FYNNEI. The CDR3 region is CASSVLTNTEAFF. CDR3 in DNA: TGTGCCAGCAGTGTGTTAACGAACACTGAAGCTTTCTTT.